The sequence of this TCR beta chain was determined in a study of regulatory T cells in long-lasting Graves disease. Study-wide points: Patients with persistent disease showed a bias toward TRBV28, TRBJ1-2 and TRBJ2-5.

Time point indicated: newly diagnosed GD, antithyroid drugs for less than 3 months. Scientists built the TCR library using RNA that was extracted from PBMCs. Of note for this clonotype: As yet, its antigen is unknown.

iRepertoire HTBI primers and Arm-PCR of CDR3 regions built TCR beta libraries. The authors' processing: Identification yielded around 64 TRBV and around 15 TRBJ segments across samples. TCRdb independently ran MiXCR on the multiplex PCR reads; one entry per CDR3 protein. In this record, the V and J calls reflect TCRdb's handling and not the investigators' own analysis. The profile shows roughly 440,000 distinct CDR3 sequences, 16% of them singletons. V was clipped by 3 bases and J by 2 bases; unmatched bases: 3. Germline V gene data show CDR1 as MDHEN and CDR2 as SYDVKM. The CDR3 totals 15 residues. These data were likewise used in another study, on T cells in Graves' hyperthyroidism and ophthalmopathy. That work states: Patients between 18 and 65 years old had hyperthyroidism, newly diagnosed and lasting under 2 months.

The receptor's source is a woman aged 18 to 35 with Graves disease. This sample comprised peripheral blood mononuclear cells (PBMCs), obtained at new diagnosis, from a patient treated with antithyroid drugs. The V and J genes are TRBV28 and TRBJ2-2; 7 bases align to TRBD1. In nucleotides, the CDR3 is TGTGCCAGCAGTTTCGGGACAGTTAACACCGGGGAGCTGTTTTTT. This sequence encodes CASSFGTVNTGELFF. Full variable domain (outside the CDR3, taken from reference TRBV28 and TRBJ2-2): DVKVTQSSRYLVKRTGEKVFLECVQDMDHENMFWYRQDPGLGLRLIYFSYDVKMKEKGDIPEGYSVSREKKERFSLILESASTNQTSMYLCASSFGTVNTGELFFGEGSRLTVL.